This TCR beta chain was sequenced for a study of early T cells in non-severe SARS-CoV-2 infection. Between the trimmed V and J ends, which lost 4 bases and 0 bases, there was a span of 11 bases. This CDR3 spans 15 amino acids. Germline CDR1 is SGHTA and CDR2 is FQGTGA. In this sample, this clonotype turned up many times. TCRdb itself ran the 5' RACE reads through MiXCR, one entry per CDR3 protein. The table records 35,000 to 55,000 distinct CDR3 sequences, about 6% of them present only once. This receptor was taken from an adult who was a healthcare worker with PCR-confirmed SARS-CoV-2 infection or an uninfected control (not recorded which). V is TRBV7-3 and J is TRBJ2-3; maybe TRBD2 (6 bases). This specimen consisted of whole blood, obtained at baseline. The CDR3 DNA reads TGTGCCAGCAGCTGGAAGGGACTCAGCACAGATACGCAGTATTTT. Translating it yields CASSWKGLSTDTQYF.